This TCR beta chain comes out of a study of blood T cell repertoires in COVID-19. The CDR3 totals 20 residues. The germline CDR1 and CDR2 sequences are MNHEY and SMNVEV (reference sequence). V gave up 5 bases and J gave up 0 bases; unmatched junction bases: 14. The protocol was immunoSEQ multiplex PCR, while the TCRdb copy is restricted to in-frame clones and leaves out a portion. The data show around 280,000 clones, roughly 90% seen once. This TCR was sampled from a woman aged 18-35 years with acute COVID-19. Sequencing input: PBMCs or T cells enriched from blood (not recorded which). The chain joins TRBV27 to TRBJ2-2; TRBD2 aligns across 11 bases. The CDR3 DNA sequence: TGTGCCAGCAGTCCCGCCGAGCCACTAGCGGGAGACCCGAACACCGGGGAGCTGTTTTTT. Amino acids: CASSPAEPLAGDPNTGELFF.